This T cell receptor (beta chain) was documented in a study of cytomegalovirus exposure and HLA in healthy donors. The wider study: HLA-typed donors were the source of approximately 80 million unique TCRs, which an early data release held. Study findings and constraints: From TCR beta sequences, most subjects' HLA-A and HLA-B alleles were reportedly predicted accurately. One variant, a missense change in DCLRE1C, was linked in a later analysis to TCR beta V- and J-gene trimming. In vitro experiments confirmed that three CMV-associated chains were specific for CMV antigens.

This CDR3 is built from 14 residues. J lost 18 bases, V lost 1 base, and 12 bases had no gene match. The germline V gene has CDR1 MDHEN and CDR2 SYDVKM. This clone was found once. Its cognate antigen is unknown. PCR used 60 Vbeta primers and 13 Jbeta primers. Method: immunoSEQ multiplex PCR; TCRdb's copy keeps in-frame clones and lacks some. Seen here are fewer than 150,000 clones, around three quarters observed once, and the top ten hold almost 5%. The TCR sequence derives from a man aged 45-65 years in good health and CMV-seropositive. Sequences were obtained from PBMCs. This rearrangement joins TRBV28 to TRBJ1-6; 7 bases are shared with TRBD1. The CDR3 DNA reads as TGTGCCAGCAGTTTATACCCGGGACAGAAAACGCCCCACTTT. Translated, it gives CASSLYPGQKTPHF.